This T cell receptor beta chain emerged from a study of T cell responses to AZD1222 COVID-19 vaccine. Study-level findings and limits: After the peak T cell response, and only then, were repertoires sampled. Distributed over spike, vaccine-associated CD4 TCRs predominated at 160-218 and 743-854. The study reported that nearly half of spike-specific TCRs target unmutated variant regions.

CDR1 is SGHAT and CDR2 is FQNNGV in the germline V gene. The ends were cut back, 2 bases at V and 0 bases at J, with 7 bases in the middle. The CDR3 sequence is 15 residues long. The protocol was immunoSEQ multiplex PCR, while the TCRdb copy is restricted to in-frame clones and leaves out a portion. The table includes about 120,000 clones, roughly 90% detected once. Concerning this clone itself: The target antigen is unknown.

This clonotype originated in an adult in good health. The rearrangement uses TRBV11-2 and TRBJ1-4; no definite D call. Specimen: peripheral blood, collected on day 0 of AZD1222 vaccination. The CDR3 is CASSLRLPTNEKLFF. As DNA, the CDR3 is TGTGCCAGCAGCTTAAGGCTCCCAACTAATGAAAAACTGTTTTTT.